This T cell receptor beta chain was retrieved from a study of T cell repertoires in cytomegalovirus infection. Study-level background: Indications of both CMV infection and matching HLA type were provided by public TCR beta signatures. Study observations and caveats: The study found HLA-C-restricted CMV-specific TCR beta clonotypes dominating the ex vivo response.

With regard to this clonotype: Its antigen is still unknown.

The V gene end was trimmed by 3 bases and the J gene end by 1 base; junction bases not matched to a gene: 12. The CDR3 length is 20 residues. Germline V gene data show CDR1 as SGHTA and CDR2 as FQGNSA. MiXCR, applied by TCRdb to the reads, yields one record per CDR3 protein. The data hold approximately 150,000 distinct CDR3 sequences, with under 20% observed a single time. The source of this sequence is a human donor in good health (CMV status not recorded). Some clones in this sample may be carry-over from other donors' samples. The chain has TRBV7-2 and TRBJ2-1, with 13 bases matching TRBD2. Sample: CD8+ T cells from PBMCs. For the CDR3, the DNA is TGTGCCAGCAGCTTGCGGTCGGGACTAGCGGGGAGTCAGTCCTACAATGAGCAGTTCTTC. It is translated as CASSLRSGLAGSQSYNEQFF.